The rows below give T cell receptor beta chains drawn from one sample of a study of STAT5B mutations in CD4+ large granular lymphocyte leukemia. Profiling relied on immunoSEQ multiplex PCR, and the TCRdb table lists in-frame clones only, not all of them. In the table there are about 35,000 clones, more than 65% of which are singletons. Sample: CD4+ T cells from blood buffy coats. Receptor source: a human donor in good health. Each CDR3 is given without its conserved first and last residue.

J gene: TRBJ1-1; V gene: TRBV2; CDR3 protein: ASSVASSEAF
J gene: TRBJ1-1; V gene: TRBV7-9; CDR3 protein: ASSLLVLNTEAF
J gene: TRBJ2-7; V gene: TRBV7-2; CDR3 protein: ASSFGGVSSYEQY
J gene: TRBJ2-3; V gene: TRBV5-4; CDR3 protein: ASSAEGGGLDTQY
J gene: TRBJ2-1; V gene: TRBV5-4; CDR3 protein: ASSQRTSGGAYNEQF
J gene: TRBJ2-5; V gene: TRBV5-1; CDR3 protein: ASSKGREETQY
J gene: TRBJ2-2; V gene: TRBV19; CDR3 protein: ASPTVAGELF
J gene: TRBJ2-5; V gene: TRBV4-2; CDR3 protein: ASSQDQPSGGETQY
J gene: TRBJ1-1; V gene: TRBV5-1; CDR3 protein: ASSLELGLNTEAF
J gene: TRBJ2-1; V gene: TRBV5-6; CDR3 protein: ASSRAMISSYNEQF
J gene: TRBJ1-3; V gene: TRBV6-4; CDR3 protein: ASSGPGPSGNTIY
J gene: TRBJ1-1; V gene: TRBV19; CDR3 protein: ASSKPGLGETEAF
J gene: TRBJ2-7; V gene: TRBV27; CDR3 protein: ASSPRASPSGQY
J gene: TRBJ2-7; V gene: TRBV9; CDR3 protein: ASSAGTGVYEQY
J gene: TRBJ2-3; V gene: TRBV6-1; CDR3 protein: AILAGGPGGTQY
J gene: TRBJ1-1; V gene: TRBV18; CDR3 protein: ASSQGAGEAF
J gene: TRBJ2-3; V gene: TRBV10-1; CDR3 protein: ASSDGFGGDPDTQY
J gene: TRBJ2-7; V gene: TRBV19; CDR3 protein: ASSLTGTYEQY
J gene: TRBJ2-2; V gene: TRBV14; CDR3 protein: ASSLTGAPNTGELF
J gene: TRBJ1-1; V gene: TRBV18; CDR3 protein: ASSPWLAQGALWGTEAF
J gene: TRBJ1-2; V gene: TRBV2; CDR3 protein: ASSVESNYGYT
J gene: TRBJ2-7; V gene: TRBV2; CDR3 protein: ASSPRDEQY
J gene: TRBJ1-2; V gene: TRBV6-1; CDR3 protein: ASEERGTYGYT
J gene: TRBJ2-7; V gene: TRBV5-1; CDR3 protein: ASSWTDRGGYEQY
J gene: TRBJ2-7; V gene: TRBV6-1; CDR3 protein: ASSDRQGTYEQY
J gene: TRBJ2-2; V gene: TRBV30; CDR3 protein: AWMAGGTGELF
J gene: TRBJ2-1; V gene: TRBV5-1; CDR3 protein: ASSLMTSGGAHNEQF
J gene: TRBJ2-2; V gene: TRBV7-9; CDR3 protein: ASSFSGQHGELF
J gene: TRBJ2-5; V gene: TRBV6-1; CDR3 protein: ASSAQGYQETQY
J gene: TRBJ1-1; V gene: TRBV27; CDR3 protein: ASSRGVMNTEAF
J gene: TRBJ1-4; V gene: TRBV10-2; CDR3 protein: ASSESSLKLF
J gene: TRBJ2-7; V gene: TRBV5-1; CDR3 protein: ASSLGTSGSYEQY
J gene: TRBJ2-3; V gene: TRBV5-5; CDR3 protein: ASSWGTGGGADTQY
J gene: TRBJ1-3; V gene: TRBV9; CDR3 protein: ASSVAGQGGNTIY
J gene: TRBJ1-1; V gene: TRBV7-6; CDR3 protein: ASSFRQGRTEAF
J gene: TRBJ1-1; V gene: TRBV6-5; CDR3 protein: ASSSTPTSEAF
J gene: TRBJ2-2; V gene: TRBV27; CDR3 protein: ASSNGELF
J gene: TRBJ1-2; V gene: TRBV7-2; CDR3 protein: ASSLGGGANYGYT
J gene: -; V gene: TRBV25-1; CDR3 protein: ASSGLGGPSSYEQY
J gene: TRBJ1-1; V gene: TRBV13; CDR3 protein: ASSPRGGRTEAF
J gene: TRBJ2-1; V gene: TRBV9; CDR3 protein: ASSVGGRFYNEQF
J gene: TRBJ2-3; V gene: TRBV29-1; CDR3 protein: SVEDLSGASVADTQY
J gene: TRBJ2-1; V gene: TRBV5-1; CDR3 protein: ASRQTQGEAYNEQF
J gene: TRBJ2-5; V gene: TRBV13; CDR3 protein: ASSLSSGGQETQY
J gene: TRBJ2-2; V gene: TRBV14; CDR3 protein: ASSPYLGALNTGELF
J gene: TRBJ1-3; V gene: TRBV7-7; CDR3 protein: ASSLDRENTIY
J gene: TRBJ2-2; V gene: TRBV9; CDR3 protein: ASSVGTSGITGELF
J gene: TRBJ1-4; V gene: TRBV4-1; CDR3 protein: ASSQRPPTNEKLF
J gene: TRBJ1-1; V gene: TRBV6-5; CDR3 protein: ASSYSGQGRAF
J gene: TRBJ2-2; V gene: TRBV11-3; CDR3 protein: ASSKTGLNTGELF
J gene: TRBJ1-1; V gene: TRBV14; CDR3 protein: ASSRGGGTEAF
J gene: TRBJ2-1; V gene: TRBV11-2; CDR3 protein: ASSLVTLAALQGEQF
J gene: TRBJ2-3; V gene: TRBV7-8; CDR3 protein: ASSFTPPAGGGDTQY
J gene: TRBJ1-6; V gene: TRBV6-4; CDR3 protein: ASRQQGNNSPLH
J gene: TRBJ2-1; V gene: TRBV11-2; CDR3 protein: ASSLDWGAFGEQF
J gene: TRBJ2-5; V gene: TRBV2; CDR3 protein: ASSAGARETQY
J gene: TRBJ1-2; V gene: TRBV19; CDR3 protein: ASSEGYGYT
J gene: TRBJ2-7; V gene: TRBV10-3; CDR3 protein: AISSGDEQY
J gene: TRBJ2-1; V gene: TRBV29-1; CDR3 protein: SGDGKAGGYYNEQF